This TCR beta chain came from a study of identical twins' blood T cells (dated by TCRdb to 2012 to 2014). The study in broad terms: The approximately 12 libraries, six for the alpha chain and six for the beta chain, together yielded around 50 million Illumina reads. To assess how genetics influences repertoire formation, the study used next-generation sequencing to compare the TCR alpha and beta chain repertoires of three pairs of monozygous twins.

About this clonotype itself: Its antigen remains undetermined. Per-base qualities were not stored, and no clone one base away is much larger.

Six healthy women forming three monozygous twin pairs were used as donors. All three twin pairs had been reared together and were thought likely to have met the same infectious agents and vaccines. TCR cDNA libraries were prepared from RNA that was isolated from peripheral blood mononuclear cells. Points the paper makes about the study in general: Because the twins were raised together, environmental influences could not be ruled out as an explanation for the similarity between twins. Twin pairs were reported to be markedly more alike in V gene usage than unrelated donors were, even when looking at non-selected out-of-frame TCRbeta clonotypes. The count of CDR3 clonotypes shared by two donors depended mainly on the product of the two donors' cloneset sizes, and twins did not clearly depart from this trend. Looking at the most abundant TCRbeta clonotypes, every donor had more CDR3 sequences in common with her twin than with unrelated donors. Validation by independent studies was stated to be required for the proposed role of the TCRalpha J segment in MHC recognition during thymic selection.

The CDR3 measures 13 amino acids from cysteine to phenylalanine. The entry retains the CDR3 DNA only, 39 bases that are in frame from base 1. The junction carries 10 bases between V and J, which are trimmed by 6 bases and 5 bases respectively. From a lookup of the germline V gene, CDR1 and CDR2 are MNHEY and SVGEGT. Library construction relied on 5' RACE. The sequencer was an Illumina Genome Analyzer IIx. To prepare the RNA-based TCR cDNA libraries, a previously described protocol was followed, with several modifications. To prevent cross-contamination, sample-specific barcodes were introduced on both ends of each TCR cDNA library during cDNA synthesis and amplification. As for the authors' bioinformatics: Each individual had between about 95,000 and nearly 500,000 identified clonotypes, and each library contained 2.2 to 3.6 million CDR3-containing reads. After reads with improper barcode index combinations were thrown out, a cloneset for each library was built using the MiTCR software. While assembling CDR3 clonotypes, MiTCR corrected PCR and sequencing errors and either filtered or rescued low-quality reads. Artificial out-of-frame clonotypes were removed by being mapped to in-frame sequences, with one indel in the CDR3 allowed. To measure how similar V and J gene usage was between donors, Jensen-Shannon divergence was divided by mean entropy. TCRdb reprocessed the public reads (quality trimming at Q25 with fastp, clone calling with MiXCR) and kept in-frame beta chains. Rows are unified per CDR3 protein, each entry keeping the most common DNA and genes. These V and J calls derive from TCRdb rather than the authors' analysis. The table for this sample lists 300,000 to 450,000 distinct CDR3 sequences; approximately 30% of them were counted only once. Roughly 5.5% of the sample is in the top ten clones.

Sequencing was carried out using PBMCs. The V and J segments used are TRBV6-2 or TRBV6-3 and TRBJ2-2, with the D gene not clear enough to name. This clonotype was sampled from a woman aged 18-50 years in good health. The nucleotides read TGTGCCAGCAGCAACGAGGTTACCGGGGAGCTGTTTTTT. This yields the protein CASSNEVTGELFF.